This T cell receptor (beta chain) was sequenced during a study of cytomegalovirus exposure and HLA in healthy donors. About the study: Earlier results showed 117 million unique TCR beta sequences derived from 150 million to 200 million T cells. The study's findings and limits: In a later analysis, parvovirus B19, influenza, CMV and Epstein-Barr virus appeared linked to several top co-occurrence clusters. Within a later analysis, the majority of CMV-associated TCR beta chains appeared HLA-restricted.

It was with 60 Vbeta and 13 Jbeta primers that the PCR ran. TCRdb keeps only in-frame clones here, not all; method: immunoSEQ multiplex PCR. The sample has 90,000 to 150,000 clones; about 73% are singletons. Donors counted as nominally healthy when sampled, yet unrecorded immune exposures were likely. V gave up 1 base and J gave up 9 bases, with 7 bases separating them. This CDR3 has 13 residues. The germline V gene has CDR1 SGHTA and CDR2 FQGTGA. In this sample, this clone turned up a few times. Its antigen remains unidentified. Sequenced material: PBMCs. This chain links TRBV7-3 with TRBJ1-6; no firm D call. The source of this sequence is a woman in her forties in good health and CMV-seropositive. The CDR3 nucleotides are TGTGCCAGCAGCTTAATCACGGGTTCACCCCTCCACTTT. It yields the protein CASSLITGSPLHF.